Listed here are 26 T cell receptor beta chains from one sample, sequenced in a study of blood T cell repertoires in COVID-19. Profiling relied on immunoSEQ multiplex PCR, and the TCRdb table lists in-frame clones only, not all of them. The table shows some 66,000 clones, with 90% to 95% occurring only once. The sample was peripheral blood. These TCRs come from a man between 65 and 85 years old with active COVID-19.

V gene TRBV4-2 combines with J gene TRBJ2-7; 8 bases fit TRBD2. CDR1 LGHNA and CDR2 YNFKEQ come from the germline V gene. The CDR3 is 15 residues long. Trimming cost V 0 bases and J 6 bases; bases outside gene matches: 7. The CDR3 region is CASSQDSGGGSEQYF. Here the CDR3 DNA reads TGTGCCAGCAGCCAAGACAGCGGGGGAGGGAGCGAGCAGTACTTC.

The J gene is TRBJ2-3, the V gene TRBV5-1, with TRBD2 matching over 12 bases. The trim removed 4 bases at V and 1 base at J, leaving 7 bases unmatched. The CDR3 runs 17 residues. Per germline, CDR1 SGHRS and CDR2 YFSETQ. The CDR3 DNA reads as TGCGCCAGCAGCACTAGCGGGGGGAGTTTAGGCACAGATACGCAGTATTTT. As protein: CASSTSGGSLGTDTQYF.

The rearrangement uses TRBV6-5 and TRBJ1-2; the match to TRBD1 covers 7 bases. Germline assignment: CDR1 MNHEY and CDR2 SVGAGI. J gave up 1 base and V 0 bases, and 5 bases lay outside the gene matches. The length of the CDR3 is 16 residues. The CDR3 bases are TGTGCCAGCAGTTACTCGATCGCAGGGGGTAACTATGGCTACACCTTC. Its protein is CASSYSIAGGNYGYTF.

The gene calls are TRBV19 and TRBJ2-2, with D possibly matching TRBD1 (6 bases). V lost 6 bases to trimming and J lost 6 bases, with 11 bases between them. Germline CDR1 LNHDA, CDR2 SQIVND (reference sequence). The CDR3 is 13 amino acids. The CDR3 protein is CASRTTGSGELFF. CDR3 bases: TGTGCCAGTAGGACAACAGGGTCCGGGGAGCTGTTTTTT.

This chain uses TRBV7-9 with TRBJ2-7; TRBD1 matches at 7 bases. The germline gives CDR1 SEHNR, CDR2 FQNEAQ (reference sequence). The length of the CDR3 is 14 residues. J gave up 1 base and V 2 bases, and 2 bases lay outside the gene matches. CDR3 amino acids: CASSLQQGSYEQYF. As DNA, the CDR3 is TGTGCCAGCAGCTTACAACAGGGGTCCTACGAGCAGTACTTC. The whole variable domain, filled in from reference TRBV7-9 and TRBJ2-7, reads DTGVSQNPRHKITKRGQNVTFRCDPISEHNRLYWYRQTLGQGPEFLTYFQNEAQLEKSRLLSDRFSAERPKGSFSTLEIQRTEQGDSAMYLCASSLQQGSYEQYFGPGTRLTVT.

CDR3 in amino acids: CASSPTGGHEQYF. In nucleotides, the CDR3 is TGTGCCAGCTCACCGACAGGGGGCCACGAGCAGTACTTC. This chain joins TRBV18 and TRBJ2-7, with 10 bases matching TRBD1. The V gene's germline CDR1 is KGHSH and CDR2 LQKENI. The J segment lost 5 bases and the V segment lost 3 bases, leaving 1 base of the junction unmatched. The CDR3 is 13 amino acids. Using reference TRBV18 and TRBJ2-7 for the parts outside the CDR3, the full variable domain is NAGVMQNPRHLVRRRGQEARLRCSPMKGHSHVYWYRQLPEEGLKFMVYLQKENIIDESGMPKERFSAEFPKEGPSILRIQQVVRGDSAAYFCASSPTGGHEQYFGPGTRLTVT.

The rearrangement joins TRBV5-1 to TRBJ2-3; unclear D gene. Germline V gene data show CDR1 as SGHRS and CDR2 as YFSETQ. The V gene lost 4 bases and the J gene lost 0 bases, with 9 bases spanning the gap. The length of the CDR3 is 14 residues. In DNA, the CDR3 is TGCGCCAGCAGCCTAAGTGCTAGCACAGATACGCAGTATTTT. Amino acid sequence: CASSLSASTDTQYF.

CDR3 nucleotide sequence: TGTGCCAGCAGCTTGGGTATGGAGACAGGGGAGGTGCGGTACGGCTACACCTTC. Its translation is CASSLGMETGEVRYGYTF. The chain is built from TRBV5-6 and TRBJ1-2; 8 bases line up with TRBD1. The germline V gene has CDR1 SGHDT and CDR2 YYEEEE. Unmatched junction bases numbered 18, after V lost 0 bases and J lost 8 bases. CDR3 length equals 18 residues. The entire variable domain, with the rest obtained from reference TRBV5-6 and TRBJ1-2, is as follows: DAGVTQSPTHLIKTRGQQVTLRCSPKSGHDTVSWYQQALGQGPQFIFQYYEEEERQRGNFPDRFSGHQFPNYSSELNVNALLLGDSALYLCASSLGMETGEVRYGYTFGSGTRLTVV.

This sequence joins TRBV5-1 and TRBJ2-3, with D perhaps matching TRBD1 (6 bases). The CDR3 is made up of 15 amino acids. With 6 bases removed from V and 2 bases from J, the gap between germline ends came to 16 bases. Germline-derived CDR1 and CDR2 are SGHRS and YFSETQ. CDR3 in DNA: TGCGCCAGCACCAGAAATGCAGGGGCCACAGATACGCAGTATTTT. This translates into CASTRNAGATDTQYF. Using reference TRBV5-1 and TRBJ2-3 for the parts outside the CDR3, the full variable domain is KAGVTQTPRYLIKTRGQQVTLSCSPISGHRSVSWYQQTPGQGLQFLFEYFSETQRNKGNFPGRFSGRQFSNSRSEMNVSTLELGDSALYLCASTRNAGATDTQYFGPGTRLTVL.

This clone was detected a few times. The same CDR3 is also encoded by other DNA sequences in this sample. CDR3 DNA: TGTGCCAGTAGTACCCCAGGACAGGGGACTCAGCCCCAGCATTTT. Translating gives CASSTPGQGTQPQHF. The chain is built from TRBV19 and TRBJ1-5; 9 bases align to TRBD1. This CDR3 comprises 15 residues. V dropped 4 bases and J dropped 6; count of bases not matched to a gene: 7. Germline CDR1 reads LNHDA; CDR2 reads SQIVND (reference sequence).

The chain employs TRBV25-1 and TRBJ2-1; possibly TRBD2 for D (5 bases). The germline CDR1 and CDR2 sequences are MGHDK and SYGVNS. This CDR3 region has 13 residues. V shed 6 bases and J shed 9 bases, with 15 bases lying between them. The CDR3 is CASRTGNRGEQFF. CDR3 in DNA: TGTGCCAGCAGGACCGGGAATCGAGGTGAGCAGTTCTTC. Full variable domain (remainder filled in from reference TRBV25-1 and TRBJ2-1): EADIYQTPRYLVIGTGKKITLECSQTMGHDKMYWYQQDPGMELHLIHYSYGVNSTEKGDLSSESTVSRIRTEHFPLTLESARPSHTSQYLCASRTGNRGEQFFGPGTRLTVL.

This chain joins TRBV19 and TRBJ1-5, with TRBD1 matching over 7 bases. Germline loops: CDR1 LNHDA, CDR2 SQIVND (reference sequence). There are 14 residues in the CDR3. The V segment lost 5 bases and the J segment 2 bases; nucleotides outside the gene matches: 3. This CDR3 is CASSLGQGNQPQHF. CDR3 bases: TGTGCCAGTAGTCTCGGACAGGGCAATCAGCCCCAGCATTTT.

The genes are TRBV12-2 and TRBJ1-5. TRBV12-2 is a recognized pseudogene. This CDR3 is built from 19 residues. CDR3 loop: CASRHTYRGVPGGNQPQHF. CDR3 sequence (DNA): TGTGCAAGTCGCCATACCTATAGAGGAGTCCCGGGGGGCAATCAGCCCCAGCATTTT.

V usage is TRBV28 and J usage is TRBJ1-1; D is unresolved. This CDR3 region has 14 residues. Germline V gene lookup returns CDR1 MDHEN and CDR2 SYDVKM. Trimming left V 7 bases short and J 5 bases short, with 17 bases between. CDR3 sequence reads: CASTNQAGGTEAFF. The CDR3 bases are TGTGCCAGCACTAATCAAGCAGGAGGGACTGAAGCTTTCTTT.

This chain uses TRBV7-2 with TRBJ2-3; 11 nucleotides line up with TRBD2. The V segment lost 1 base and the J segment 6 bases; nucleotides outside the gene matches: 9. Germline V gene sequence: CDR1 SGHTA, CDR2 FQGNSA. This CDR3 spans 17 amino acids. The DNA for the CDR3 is TGTGCCAGCAGCTTAGACAGCGTAGCGGGGGGGCTGGATACGCAGTATTTT. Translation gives CASSLDSVAGGLDTQYF.

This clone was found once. The CDR3 spells CASTGRLGEKLFF. The CDR3 DNA reads as TGTGCCAGTACGGGTAGGTTGGGTGAAAAACTGTTTTTT. V gene TRBV19 combines with J gene TRBJ1-4; D is unclear. CDR3 size: 13 residues. V shed 7 bases and J shed 7 bases, with 13 bases lying between them. CDR1 is LNHDA, CDR2 SQIVND, per germline (reference sequence).

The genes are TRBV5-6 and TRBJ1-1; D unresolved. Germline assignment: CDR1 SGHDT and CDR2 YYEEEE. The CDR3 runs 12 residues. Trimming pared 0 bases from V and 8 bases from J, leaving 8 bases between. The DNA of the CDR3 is TGTGCCAGCAGCTTGGCCCCAGCGGAAGCTTTCTTT. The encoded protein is CASSLAPAEAFF.

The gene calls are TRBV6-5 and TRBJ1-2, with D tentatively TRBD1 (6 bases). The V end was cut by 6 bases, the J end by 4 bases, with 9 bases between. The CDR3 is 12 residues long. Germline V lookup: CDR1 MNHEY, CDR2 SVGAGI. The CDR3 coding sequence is TGTGCCAGCAGGGCAGGGGCCTATGGCTACACCTTC. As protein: CASRAGAYGYTF.

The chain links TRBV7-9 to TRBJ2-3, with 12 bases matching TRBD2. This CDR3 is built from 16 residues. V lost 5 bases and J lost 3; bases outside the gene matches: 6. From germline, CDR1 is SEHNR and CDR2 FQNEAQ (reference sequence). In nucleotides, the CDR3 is TGTGCCAGCAGCCGCCCACTAGCGGGGGGAACAGATACGCAGTATTTT. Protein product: CASSRPLAGGTDTQYF.

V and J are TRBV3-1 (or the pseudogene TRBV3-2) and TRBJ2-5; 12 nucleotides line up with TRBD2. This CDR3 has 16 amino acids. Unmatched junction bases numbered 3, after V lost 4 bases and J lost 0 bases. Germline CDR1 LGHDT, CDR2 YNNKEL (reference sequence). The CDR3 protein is CASSPWTSGDQETQYF. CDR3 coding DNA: TGTGCCAGCAGCCCATGGACTAGCGGGGACCAAGAGACCCAGTACTTC.

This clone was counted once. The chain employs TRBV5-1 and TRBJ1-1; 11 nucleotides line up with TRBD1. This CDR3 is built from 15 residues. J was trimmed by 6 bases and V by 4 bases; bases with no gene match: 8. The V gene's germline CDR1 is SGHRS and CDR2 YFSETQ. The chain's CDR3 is CASSLRTGGYPEAFF. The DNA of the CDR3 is TGCGCCAGCAGCCTCCGGACAGGGGGCTACCCTGAAGCTTTCTTT.

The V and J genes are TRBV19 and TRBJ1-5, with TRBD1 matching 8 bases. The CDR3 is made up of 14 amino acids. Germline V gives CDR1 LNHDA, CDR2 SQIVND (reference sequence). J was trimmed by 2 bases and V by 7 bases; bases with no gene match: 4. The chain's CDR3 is CASKMGQGNQPQHF. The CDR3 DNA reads TGTGCCAGTAAAATGGGACAGGGCAATCAGCCCCAGCATTTT.

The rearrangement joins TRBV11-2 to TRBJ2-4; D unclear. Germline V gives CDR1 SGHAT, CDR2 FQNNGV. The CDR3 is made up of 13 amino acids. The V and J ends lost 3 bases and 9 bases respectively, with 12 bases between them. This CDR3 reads CASSLAASAIQYF. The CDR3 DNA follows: TGTGCCAGCAGCTTGGCGGCCTCCGCCATTCAGTACTTC.

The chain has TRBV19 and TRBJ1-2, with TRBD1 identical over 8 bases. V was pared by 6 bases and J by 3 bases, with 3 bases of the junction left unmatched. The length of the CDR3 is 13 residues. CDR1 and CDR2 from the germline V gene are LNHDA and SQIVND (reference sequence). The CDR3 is CASRGQADYGYTF. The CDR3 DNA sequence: TGTGCCAGTAGGGGACAGGCAGACTATGGCTACACCTTC.

In DNA, the CDR3 is TGTGCCAGTAGATATACGGGGGAGGGCGGGGAGCTGTTTTTT. As protein: CASRYTGEGGELFF. The chain employs TRBV19 and TRBJ2-2, with 7 bases lining up with TRBD2. Germline lookup yields CDR1 LNHDA and CDR2 SQIVND (reference sequence). V lost 6 bases to trimming and J lost 7 bases; unmatched junction nucleotides: 8. The CDR3 is 14 residues long.

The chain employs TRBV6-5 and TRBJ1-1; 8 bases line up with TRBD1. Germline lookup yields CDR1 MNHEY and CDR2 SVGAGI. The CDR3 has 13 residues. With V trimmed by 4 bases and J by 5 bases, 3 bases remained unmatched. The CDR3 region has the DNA TGTGCCAGCAGTTTCCACAGGGGGACTGAAGCTTTCTTT. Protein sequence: CASSFHRGTEAFF.